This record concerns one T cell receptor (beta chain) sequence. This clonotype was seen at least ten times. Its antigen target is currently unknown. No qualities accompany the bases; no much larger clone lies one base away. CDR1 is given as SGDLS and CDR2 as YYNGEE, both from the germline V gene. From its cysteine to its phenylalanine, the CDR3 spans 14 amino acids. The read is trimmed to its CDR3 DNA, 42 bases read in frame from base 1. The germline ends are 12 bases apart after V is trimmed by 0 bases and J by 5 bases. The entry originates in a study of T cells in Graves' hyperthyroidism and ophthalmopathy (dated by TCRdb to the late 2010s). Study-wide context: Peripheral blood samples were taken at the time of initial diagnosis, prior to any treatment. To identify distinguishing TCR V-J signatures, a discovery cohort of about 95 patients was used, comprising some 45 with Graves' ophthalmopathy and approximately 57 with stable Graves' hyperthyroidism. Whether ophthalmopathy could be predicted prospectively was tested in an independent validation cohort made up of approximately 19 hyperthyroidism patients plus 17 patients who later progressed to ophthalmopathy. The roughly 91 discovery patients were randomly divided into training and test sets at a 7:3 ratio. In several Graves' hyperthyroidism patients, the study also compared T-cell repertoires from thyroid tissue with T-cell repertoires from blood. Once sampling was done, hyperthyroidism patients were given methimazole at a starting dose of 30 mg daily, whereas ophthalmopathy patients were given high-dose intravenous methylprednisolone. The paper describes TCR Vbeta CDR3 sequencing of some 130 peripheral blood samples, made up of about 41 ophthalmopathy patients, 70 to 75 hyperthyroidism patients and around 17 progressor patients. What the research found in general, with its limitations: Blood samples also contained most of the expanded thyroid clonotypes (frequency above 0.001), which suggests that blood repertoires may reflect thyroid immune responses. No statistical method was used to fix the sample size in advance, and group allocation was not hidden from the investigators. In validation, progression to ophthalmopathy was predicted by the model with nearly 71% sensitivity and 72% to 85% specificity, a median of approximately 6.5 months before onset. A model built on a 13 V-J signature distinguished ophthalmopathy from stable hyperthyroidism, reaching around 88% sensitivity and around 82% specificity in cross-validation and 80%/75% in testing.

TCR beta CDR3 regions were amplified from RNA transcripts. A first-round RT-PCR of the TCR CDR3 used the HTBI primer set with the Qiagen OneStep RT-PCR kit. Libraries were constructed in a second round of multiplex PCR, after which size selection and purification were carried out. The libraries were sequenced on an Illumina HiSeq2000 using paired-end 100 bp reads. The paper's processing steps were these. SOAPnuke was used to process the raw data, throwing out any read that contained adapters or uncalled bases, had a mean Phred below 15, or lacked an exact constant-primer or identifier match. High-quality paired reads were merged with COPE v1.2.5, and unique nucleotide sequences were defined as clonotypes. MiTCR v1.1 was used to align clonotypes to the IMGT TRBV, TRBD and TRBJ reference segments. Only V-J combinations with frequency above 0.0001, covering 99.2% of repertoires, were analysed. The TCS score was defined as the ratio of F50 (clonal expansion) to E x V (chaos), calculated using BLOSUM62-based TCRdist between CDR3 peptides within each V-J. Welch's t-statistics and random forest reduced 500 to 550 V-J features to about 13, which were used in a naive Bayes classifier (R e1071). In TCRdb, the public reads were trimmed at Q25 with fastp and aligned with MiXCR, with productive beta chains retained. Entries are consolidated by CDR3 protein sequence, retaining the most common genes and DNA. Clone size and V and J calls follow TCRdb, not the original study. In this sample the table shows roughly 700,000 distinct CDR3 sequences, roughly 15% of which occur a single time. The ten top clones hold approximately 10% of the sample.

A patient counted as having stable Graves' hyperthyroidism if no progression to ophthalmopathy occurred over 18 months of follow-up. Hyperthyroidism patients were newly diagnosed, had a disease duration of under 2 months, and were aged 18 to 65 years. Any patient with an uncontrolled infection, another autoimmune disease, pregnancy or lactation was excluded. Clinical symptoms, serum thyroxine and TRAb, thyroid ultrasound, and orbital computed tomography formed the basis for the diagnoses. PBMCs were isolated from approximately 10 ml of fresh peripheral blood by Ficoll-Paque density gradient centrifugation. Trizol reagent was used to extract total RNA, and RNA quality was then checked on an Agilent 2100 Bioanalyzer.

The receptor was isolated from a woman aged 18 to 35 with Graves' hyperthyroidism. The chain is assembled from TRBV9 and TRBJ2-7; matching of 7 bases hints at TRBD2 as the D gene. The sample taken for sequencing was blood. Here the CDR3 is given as CASSVGGGLDEQYF. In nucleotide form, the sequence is TGTGCCAGCAGCGTAGGGGGGGGGCTCGACGAGCAGTACTTC.